In this sample, the clone carrying this T cell receptor beta chain turned up once. The antigen is not known. This specimen belongs to a study of OX40 agonist ivuxolimab in advanced cancers. Study background: Participants averaged roughly 60 years of age (range roughly 20 to 90) and were around 80% male. Findings and limits, study-wide: Averaging showed that CD8+ T cells had more expanded clones than CD4+ did. Also present in some nonresponders was a low level of normalized T-cell clonal expansion. Some of the lowest clonal expansion was seen in partial responders at 0.1-3.0 mg/kg.

Germline V CDR1 and CDR2: SEHNR, FQNEAQ (reference sequence). Trimming removed 4 bases from V and 1 base from J; junction bases left unmatched: 8. The CDR3 has 16 residues. Profiling relied on immunoSEQ multiplex PCR, and the TCRdb table lists in-frame clones only, not all of them. The sample records tens of thousands of clones, about 92% being singletons. This sequence joins TRBV7-9 and TRBJ1-1, with 8 bases lining up with TRBD1. Sequences were derived from CD4+ or CD8+ T cells sorted from blood, sampled in a trial of the OX40 agonist ivuxolimab. The TCR originated in an adult with an advanced solid tumor such as melanoma, head and neck, liver or kidney cancer. CDR3 in DNA: TGTGCCAGCAGCTCCGGGACAGGTACTAAGAACACTGAAGCTTTCTTT. Its translation: CASSSGTGTKNTEAFF. The whole variable domain, filled in from reference TRBV7-9 and TRBJ1-1, reads DTGVSQNPRHKITKRGQNVTFRCDPISEHNRLYWYRQTLGQGPEFLTYFQNEAQLEKSRLLSDRFSAERPKGSFSTLEIQRTEQGDSAMYLCASSSGTGTKNTEAFFGQGTRLTVV.